These T cell receptor beta chains were read from a single sample in a study of shared clonotypes between healthy human individuals. Sequenced by immunoSEQ multiplex PCR; TCRdb stores in-frame clones only, minus some. The data contain approximately 740,000 clones, around 67% of them singletons. The material sequenced was memory CD4+ T cells sorted from blood. All receptors come from a woman aged 25 to 39 in good health. The CDR3 runs from the conserved cysteine through the conserved F or W. Each record gives: V gene, D gene, J gene, clone size, CDR3 DNA, CDR3 protein. A D gene is named only where the DNA matches it firmly. Where a row states a size, it is once, few, many or the class of an expanded clone; other rows omit it.

TRBV7-9,TRBD1,TRBJ2-7,few,TGTGCCAGCAGGCAACAGGGGGACTCCTACGAGCAGTACTTC,CASRQQGDSYEQYF
TRBV28,.,TRBJ1-2,.,TGTGCCAGCAGTTCCCAGGGCCTCAGGGGCTACACCTTC,CASSSQGLRGYTF
TRBV7-8,.,TRBJ1-5,.,TGTGCCAGCAGCTTACGCGGTGGGCTCGAGGGCAATCAGCCCCAGCATTTT,CASSLRGGLEGNQPQHF
TRBV5-1,.,TRBJ2-1,.,TGCGCCAGCAGCTTGGGGGCGTCCTCGGCCAATGAGCAGTTCTTC,CASSLGASSANEQFF
TRBV5-1,TRBD1,TRBJ1-2,few,TGCGCCAGCAGCCCGGACAGGGGCTTGGGTGGCTACACCTTC,CASSPDRGLGGYTF
TRBV11-2,.,TRBJ1-5,.,TGTGCCAGCAGCTCCAGCCCCGATCAGCCCCAGCATTTT,CASSSSPDQPQHF
TRBV7-8,.,TRBJ2-6,.,TGTGCCAGCAGCTGGTCCCCCTCTGGGGCCAACGTCCTGACTTTC,CASSWSPSGANVLTF
TRBV28,.,TRBJ1-2,.,TGTGCCAGCACGTCATACAGTTATGGCTACACCTTC,CASTSYSYGYTF
TRBV25-1,.,TRBJ2-2,many,TGTGCCAGCAGTGAATATAAGGACGGCAAGAACACCGGGGAGCTGTTTTTT,CASSEYKDGKNTGELFF
TRBV27,TRBD1,TRBJ2-1,few,TGTGCCAGCAGTTATCAATACACCGGGACAGGGGGAGGCAATGAGCAGTTCTTC,CASSYQYTGTGGGNEQFF
TRBV28,.,TRBJ2-5,.,TGTGCCAGCAGTAGCGGGACAGGACGACAAGAGACCCAGTACTTC,CASSSGTGRQETQYF
TRBV5-1,.,TRBJ1-1,.,TGCGCCAGCAGCTGGGACGGGGGACATGAAGCTTTCTTT,CASSWDGGHEAFF
TRBV28,TRBD1,TRBJ1-5,.,TGTGCCAGCAGCCGCGGGACAGGGGTAAGTAAGCCCCAGCATTTT,CASSRGTGVSKPQHF
TRBV30,TRBD1,TRBJ1-2,.,TGTGCCTGGAGTGCACCGGGACAGGGGGCAATTTATGGCTACACCTTC,CAWSAPGQGAIYGYTF
TRBV5-1,.,TRBJ1-1,.,TGCGCCAGCAGCTTGCCCGGGGGGGTGAACACTGAAGCTTTCTTT,CASSLPGGVNTEAFF
TRBV6-5,TRBD1,TRBJ1-5,.,TGTGCCAGCAGTCACAGGGGGATGTATCAGCCCCAGCATTTT,CASSHRGMYQPQHF
TRBV6-1,TRBD1,TRBJ2-6,.,TGTGCCAGTGGGACAGGGCTTTCTGGGGCCAACGTCCTGACTTTC,CASGTGLSGANVLTF
TRBV6-1,.,TRBJ2-7,few,TGTGCCAGCAGTGAAGCGTCGGACGGGAGCTCCTACGAGCAGTACTTC,CASSEASDGSSYEQYF
TRBV28,TRBD1,TRBJ1-5,many,TGTGCCAGCAGGCTGGACAGGGGTAGACAGCCCCAGCATTTT,CASRLDRGRQPQHF
TRBV5-4,.,TRBJ1-4,few,TGTGCCAGCAGCTTGGATGTCGGGGGCTTTAACGAAAAACTGTTTTTT,CASSLDVGGFNEKLFF
TRBV10-2,TRBD2,TRBJ2-1,.,TGCGCCAGCAGTGAGTCTCTAGCGGGAGGCCCCAATGAGCAGTTCTTC,CASSESLAGGPNEQFF
TRBV21-1,.,TRBJ2-2,.,TGTGCCAGCAGCAAAGTTAGGCTAGCGGGAGGCCCGAACACCGGGGAGCTGTTTTTT,CASSKVRLAGGPNTGELFF
TRBV25-1,.,TRBJ2-2,many,TGTGCCAGCAGTCAGGGACTTATGGTCGGGGAGCTGTTTTTT,CASSQGLMVGELFF
TRBV28,TRBD1,TRBJ2-3,.,TGTGCCAGCAGGGAACAGGGGGCTAAGACAGATACGCAGTATTTT,CASREQGAKTDTQYF
TRBV7-3,.,TRBJ2-1,.,TGTGCCAGCAGCTTAAACCAGGGTGAGCAGTTCTTC,CASSLNQGEQFF
TRBV28,TRBD1,TRBJ1-1,.,TGTGCCAGCAGTGGGGGGACAGCTCTAATGCAAGCTTTCTTT,CASSGGTALMQAFF
TRBV11-2,.,TRBJ2-7,.,TGTGCCAGCAGTCGCGTTGGGGGACGGGAGACCTACGAGCAGTACTTC,CASSRVGGRETYEQYF
TRBV5-1,.,TRBJ2-6,.,TGCGCCAGCAGCTCTCAGCCGTCTGGGGCCAACGTCCTGACTTTC,CASSSQPSGANVLTF
TRBV4-1,.,TRBJ1-1,.,TGCGCCAGCAGCCAAGATCAATTGGCAGAATGGAACACTGAAGCTTTCTTT,CASSQDQLAEWNTEAFF